The 15 T cell receptor beta chains reported below all come from one sample, sequenced in a study of T cells in Graves' hyperthyroidism and ophthalmopathy. RNA transcripts served as the template for amplifying TCR beta CDR3 regions. RT-PCR in the first round (using the HTBI primer set) targeted the TCR CDR3. TCRdb independently ran MiXCR on the multiplex PCR reads; one entry per CDR3 protein. Of approximately 720,000 distinct CDR3 sequences listed, under 20% are singletons. Sequencing was done on a sample of blood. These receptors were collected from a woman in her fifties or sixties with Graves' hyperthyroidism that later progressed to Graves' ophthalmopathy.

This clonotype was recorded many times. The chain carries TRBV6-1 and TRBJ2-5, with 9 nucleotides matching TRBD1. J lost 5 bases, V lost 6 bases, and 13 bases had no gene match. CDR3 length: 16 residues. Germline V CDR1 and CDR2: MNHNS, SASEGT. The CDR3 loop is CASSWDRVISAETQYF. The CDR3 DNA sequence: TGTGCCAGCAGCTGGGACAGGGTAATTTCGGCGGAGACCCAGTACTTC.

The chain is built from TRBV29-1 and TRBJ1-1; D is ambiguous. Germline lookup yields CDR1 SQVTM and CDR2 ANQGSEA. V was pared by 3 bases and J by 1 base, with 6 bases between. This CDR3 has 12 amino acids. CDR3 sequence: CSVDGRNTEAFF. The DNA for the CDR3 is TGCAGCGTTGATGGCAGGAACACTGAAGCTTTCTTT.

This clonotype came up many times. The chain is built from TRBV5-1 and TRBJ2-3; 11 bases fit TRBD2. CDR1 SGHRS and CDR2 YFSETQ come from the germline V gene. This CDR3 contains 19 residues. V trimming: 2 bases; J trimming: 0 bases; junction bases outside the gene matches: 11. This chain's CDR3 is CASSLESPSGGPSTDTQYF. CDR3 DNA: TGCGCCAGCAGCTTAGAATCCCCTAGCGGGGGGCCGAGCACAGATACGCAGTATTTT.

This clonotype was seen many times. This chain connects TRBV6-2 or TRBV6-3 to TRBJ1-2; D is perhaps TRBD1 (6 bases). The CDR3 has 15 residues. CDR1 is MNHEY and CDR2 is SVGEGT in the germline V gene. V gave up 4 bases and J gave up 5 bases, with 17 bases separating them. CDR3 nucleotide sequence: TGTGCCAGCAGTTCCACGTACCGGGACACTTATGGCTACACCTTC. Protein: CASSSTYRDTYGYTF.

The chain couples TRBV19 to TRBJ1-1; D is undetermined. CDR3 length: 11 residues. Per germline, CDR1 LNHDA and CDR2 SQIVND (reference sequence). Trimming pared 3 bases from V and 7 bases from J, leaving 6 bases between. The CDR3 bases are TGTGCCAGTAGTATTGGTGTTGAAGCTTTCTTT. Protein: CASSIGVEAFF.

This clonotype was picked up one time. V and J are TRBV6-1 and TRBJ2-1; either TRBD1 or TRBD2 may fit D (5 bases each). Trimming removed 5 bases from V and 9 bases from J, with 14 bases in between. Germline values: CDR1 MNHNS, CDR2 SASEGT. CDR3 length: 13 amino acids. CDR3 DNA sequence: TGTGCCAGCAGTCACCGGGACCCACCTGAGCAGTTCTTC. Its protein is CASSHRDPPEQFF.

There are many counts of this clonotype. The chain has TRBV11-2 and TRBJ2-7; D is uncertain. The germline V gene encodes CDR1 SGHAT and CDR2 FQNNGV. This CDR3 comprises 13 residues. Trimming removed 6 bases at V and 3 bases at J, with 12 bases between. CDR3 coding DNA: TGTGCCAGCAGAGCCGAGAATATCTACGAGCAGTACTTC. Its translation: CASRAENIYEQYF. Using reference TRBV11-2 and TRBJ2-7 for the parts outside the CDR3, the full variable domain is EAGVAQSPRYKIIEKRQSVAFWCNPISGHATLYWYQQILGQGPKLLIQFQNNGVVDDSQLPKDRFSAERLKGVDSTLKIQPAKLEDSAVYLCASRAENIYEQYFGPGTRLTVT.

Only a few counts were recorded for this clonotype. The gene calls are TRBV7-6 and TRBJ2-2, with D perhaps being TRBD1 or TRBD2 (6 bases each). The CDR3 loop spans 15 amino acids. The V gene's germline CDR1 is SGHVS and CDR2 FNYEAQ. V was trimmed by 1 base and J by 4 bases, leaving 10 bases between them. In DNA form, the CDR3 reads TGTGCCAGCAGCTTAGTAGGGGGGCGCACCGGGGAGCTGTTTTTT. The encoded protein is CASSLVGGRTGELFF.

This clonotype has ten or more counts. The chain combines TRBV20-1 with TRBJ2-3; D not certain. The V gene's germline CDR1 is DFQATT and CDR2 SNEGSKA (reference sequence). The CDR3 is made up of 13 amino acids. The germline V and J ends were trimmed by 3 bases and 2 bases, with 9 bases remaining between them. The CDR3 bases are TGCAGTGCTAGGGATGAGTCCACAGATACGCAGTATTTT. Its translation is CSARDESTDTQYF.

The rearrangement joins TRBV4-1 to TRBJ1-1; 12 nucleotides agree with TRBD1. V lost 0 bases to trimming and J lost 4 bases; unmatched junction nucleotides: 6. The CDR3 has 17 residues. CDR1 MGHRA and CDR2 YSYEKL come from the germline V gene. CDR3 coding DNA: TGCGCCAGCAGCCAAGAGGGGACAGGGGGCTGGGGCACTGAAGCTTTCTTT. Its protein product is CASSQEGTGGWGTEAFF.

J is TRBJ2-3 and V is TRBV7-3; 11 bases map to TRBD2. There are 16 residues in the CDR3. Germline CDR1 and CDR2: SGHTA and FQGTGA. V shed 4 bases, J shed 3 bases, and the junction held 6 bases outside the gene matches. CDR3 sequence reads: CASSSDSGGATDTQYF. The CDR3 nucleotides read TGTGCCAGCAGCTCCGATAGCGGGGGGGCTACAGATACGCAGTATTTT.

This clonotype was recorded many times. V is TRBV12-3 or TRBV12-4 and J is TRBJ1-1; D is unresolved. V lost 1 base and J lost 4, with 10 bases in between. The CDR3 runs to 14 residues. CDR3 nucleotides: TGTGCCAGCAGTTTAGGGGCAGGATTCACTGAAGCTTTCTTT. As protein: CASSLGAGFTEAFF.

The chain combines TRBV29-1 with TRBJ1-1; D is unclear. Germline loops: CDR1 SQVTM, CDR2 ANQGSEA. The V and J ends lost 2 bases and 6 bases respectively, with 10 bases between them. The CDR3 is made up of 12 amino acids. CDR3: CSVESGLSEAFF. The CDR3 nucleotides are TGCAGCGTTGAATCCGGTCTTTCTGAAGCTTTCTTT.

As regards this clonotype: A much larger clone lies a single base off, so this may be a read error. The conserved phenylalanine or tryptophan is not found at the CDR3 terminus, so this likely reflects a read error. The chain recombines TRBV5-1 with TRBJ2-1, with TRBD2 identical over 7 bases. J lost 3 bases, V lost 0 bases, and 3 bases had no gene match. The CDR3 covers 15 residues. Germline V gene sequence: CDR1 SGHRS, CDR2 YFSETQ. CDR3 nucleotide sequence: TGCGCCAGCAGCTTGGTGGGGGGGTACTACAATGAGCAGTTCTCC. Protein: CASSLVGGYYNEQFS.

The rearrangement uses TRBV12-3 or TRBV12-4 and TRBJ1-1, with a tentative D call TRBD1 (5 bases). The CDR3 is 15 residues long. V was pared by 10 bases and J by 0 bases, with 18 bases between. The CDR3, as DNA: TGTGCCACCTGCGTGGGGGGTAGGATGAACACTGAAGCTTTCTTT. This gives the protein CATCVGGRMNTEAFF.